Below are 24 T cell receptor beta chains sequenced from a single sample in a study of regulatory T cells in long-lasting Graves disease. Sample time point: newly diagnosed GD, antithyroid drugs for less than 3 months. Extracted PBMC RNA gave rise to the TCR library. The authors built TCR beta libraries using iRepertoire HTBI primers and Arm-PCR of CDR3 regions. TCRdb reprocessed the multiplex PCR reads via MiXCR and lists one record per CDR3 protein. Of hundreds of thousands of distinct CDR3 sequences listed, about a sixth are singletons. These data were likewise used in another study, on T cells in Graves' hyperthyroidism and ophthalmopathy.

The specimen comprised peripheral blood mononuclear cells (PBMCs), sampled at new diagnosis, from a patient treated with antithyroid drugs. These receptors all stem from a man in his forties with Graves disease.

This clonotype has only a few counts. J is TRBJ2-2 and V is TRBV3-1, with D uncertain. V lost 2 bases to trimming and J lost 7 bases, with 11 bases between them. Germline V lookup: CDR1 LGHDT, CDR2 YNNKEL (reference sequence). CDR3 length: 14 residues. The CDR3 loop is CASSQRLVNGELFF. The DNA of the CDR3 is TGTGCCAGCAGCCAACGACTTGTGAACGGGGAGCTGTTTTTT. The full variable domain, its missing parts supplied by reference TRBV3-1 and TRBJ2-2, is DTAVSQTPKYLVTQMGNDKSIKCEQNLGHDTMYWYKQDSKKFLKIMFSYNNKELIINETVPNRFSPKSPDKAHLNLHINSLELGDSAVYFCASSQRLVNGELFFGEGSRLTVL.

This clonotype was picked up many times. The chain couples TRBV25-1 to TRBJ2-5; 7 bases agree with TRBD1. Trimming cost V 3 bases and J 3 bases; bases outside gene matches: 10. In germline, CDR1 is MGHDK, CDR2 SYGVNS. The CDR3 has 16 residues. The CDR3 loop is CASSELGTDRKETQYF. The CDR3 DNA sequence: TGTGCCAGCAGTGAGCTAGGGACAGACCGTAAAGAGACCCAGTACTTC.

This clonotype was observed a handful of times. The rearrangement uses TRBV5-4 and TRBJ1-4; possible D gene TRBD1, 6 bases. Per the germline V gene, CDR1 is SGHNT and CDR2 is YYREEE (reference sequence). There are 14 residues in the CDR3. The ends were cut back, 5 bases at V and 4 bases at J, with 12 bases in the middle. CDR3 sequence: CASRRTESNEKLFF. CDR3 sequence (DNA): TGTGCCAGCAGAAGGACAGAAAGTAATGAAAAACTGTTTTTT. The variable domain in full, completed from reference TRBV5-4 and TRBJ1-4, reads ETGVTQSPTHLIKTRGQQVTLRCSSQSGHNTVSWYQQALGQGPQFIFQYYREEENGRGNFPPRFSGLQFPNYSSELNVNALELDDSALYLCASRRTESNEKLFFGSGTQLSVL.

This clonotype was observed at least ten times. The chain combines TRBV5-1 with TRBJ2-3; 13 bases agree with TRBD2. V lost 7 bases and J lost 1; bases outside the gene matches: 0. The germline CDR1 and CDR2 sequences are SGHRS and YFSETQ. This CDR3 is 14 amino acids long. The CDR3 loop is CASGTSGGTDTQYF. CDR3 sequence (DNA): TGCGCCAGCGGGACTAGCGGGGGCACAGATACGCAGTATTTT.

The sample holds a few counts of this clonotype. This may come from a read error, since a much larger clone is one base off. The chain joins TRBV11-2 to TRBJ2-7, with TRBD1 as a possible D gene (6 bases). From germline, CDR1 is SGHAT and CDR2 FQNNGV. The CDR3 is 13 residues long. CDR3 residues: CASSLLTGYEQSF. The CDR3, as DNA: TGTGCCAGCAGTTTACTGACAGGCTACGAGCAGTCCTTC.

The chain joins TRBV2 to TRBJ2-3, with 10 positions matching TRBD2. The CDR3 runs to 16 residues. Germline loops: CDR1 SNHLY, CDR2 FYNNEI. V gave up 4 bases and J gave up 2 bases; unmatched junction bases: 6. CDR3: CASSGLTSGDTDTQYF. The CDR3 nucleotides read TGTGCCAGCAGTGGTTTAACTAGCGGGGACACAGATACGCAGTATTTT.

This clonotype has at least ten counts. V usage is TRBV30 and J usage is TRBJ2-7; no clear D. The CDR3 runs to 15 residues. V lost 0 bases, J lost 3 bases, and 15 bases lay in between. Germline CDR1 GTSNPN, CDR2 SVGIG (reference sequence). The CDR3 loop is CAWSVHYTRNYEQYF. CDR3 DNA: TGTGCCTGGAGTGTACATTACACCAGGAACTACGAGCAGTACTTC.

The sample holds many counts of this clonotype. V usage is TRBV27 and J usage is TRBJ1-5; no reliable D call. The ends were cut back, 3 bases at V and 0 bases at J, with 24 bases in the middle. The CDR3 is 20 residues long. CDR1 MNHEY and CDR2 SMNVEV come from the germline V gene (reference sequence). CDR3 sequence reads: CASSFPSAQRRTYSNQPQHF. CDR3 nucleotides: TGTGCCAGCAGTTTTCCGTCGGCTCAGCGAAGGACCTATAGCAATCAGCCCCAGCATTTT.

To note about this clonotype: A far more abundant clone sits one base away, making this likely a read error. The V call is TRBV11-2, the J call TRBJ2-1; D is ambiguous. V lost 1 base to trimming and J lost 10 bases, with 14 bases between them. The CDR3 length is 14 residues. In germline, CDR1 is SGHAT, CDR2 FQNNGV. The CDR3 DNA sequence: TGTGCCAGCAGCTTAGCGGGCGATTCCTACGAGCAGTTCTTC. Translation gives CASSLAGDSYEQFF. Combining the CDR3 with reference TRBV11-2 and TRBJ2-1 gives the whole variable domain EAGVAQSPRYKIIEKRQSVAFWCNPISGHATLYWYQQILGQGPKLLIQFQNNGVVDDSQLPKDRFSAERLKGVDSTLKIQPAKLEDSAVYLCASSLAGDSYEQFFGPGTRLTVL.

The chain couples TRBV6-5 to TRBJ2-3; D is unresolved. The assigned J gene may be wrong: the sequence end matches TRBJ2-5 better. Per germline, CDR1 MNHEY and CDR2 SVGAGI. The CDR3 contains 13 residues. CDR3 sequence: CASRYLGMQTQYF. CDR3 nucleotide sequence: TGTGCCAGCAGGTACCTTGGGATGCAGACCCAGTACTTC.

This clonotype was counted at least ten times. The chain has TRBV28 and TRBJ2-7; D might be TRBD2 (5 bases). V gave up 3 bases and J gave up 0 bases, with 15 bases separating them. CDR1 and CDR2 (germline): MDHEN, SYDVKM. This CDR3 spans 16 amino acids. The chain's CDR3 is CASSFPGSFSSYEQYF. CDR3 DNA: TGTGCCAGCAGTTTCCCGGGGTCTTTTAGCTCCTACGAGCAGTACTTC.

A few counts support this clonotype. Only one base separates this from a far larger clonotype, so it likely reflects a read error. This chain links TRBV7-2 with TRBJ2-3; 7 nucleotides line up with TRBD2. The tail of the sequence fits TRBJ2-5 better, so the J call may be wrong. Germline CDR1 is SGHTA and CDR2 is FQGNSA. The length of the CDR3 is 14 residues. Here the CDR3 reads CASSPAGSGGTQYF. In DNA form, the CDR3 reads TGTGCCAGCAGCCCCGCGGGGTCGGGAGGGACCCAGTACTTC.

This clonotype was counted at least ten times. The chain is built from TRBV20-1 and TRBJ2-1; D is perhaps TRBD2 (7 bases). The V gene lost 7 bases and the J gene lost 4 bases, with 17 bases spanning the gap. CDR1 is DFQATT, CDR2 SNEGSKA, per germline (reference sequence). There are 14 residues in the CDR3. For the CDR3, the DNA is TGCAGTGGGGAGGGGGGCGTCGCTTACAATGAGCAGTTCTTC. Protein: CSGEGGVAYNEQFF.

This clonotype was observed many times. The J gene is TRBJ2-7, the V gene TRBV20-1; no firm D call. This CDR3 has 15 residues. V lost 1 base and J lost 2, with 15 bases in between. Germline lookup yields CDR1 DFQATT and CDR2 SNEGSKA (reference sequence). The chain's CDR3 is CSARVWALKAYEQYF. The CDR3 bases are TGCAGTGCTAGAGTTTGGGCCCTAAAGGCCTACGAGCAGTACTTC.

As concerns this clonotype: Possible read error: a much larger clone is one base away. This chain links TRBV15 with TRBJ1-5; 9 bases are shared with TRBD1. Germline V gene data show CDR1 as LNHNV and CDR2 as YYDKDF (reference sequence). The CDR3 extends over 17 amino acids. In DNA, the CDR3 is TGTGTCACCAGCAGAGATATCAGGACAGGGGTCTATCAGCCCCAGCATTTT. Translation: CVTSRDIRTGVYQPQHF.

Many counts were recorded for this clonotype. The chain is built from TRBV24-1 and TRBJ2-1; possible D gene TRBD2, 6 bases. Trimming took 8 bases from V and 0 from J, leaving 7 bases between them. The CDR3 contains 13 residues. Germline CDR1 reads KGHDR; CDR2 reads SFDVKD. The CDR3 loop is CATNGGSYNEQFF. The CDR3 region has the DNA TGTGCCACCAACGGGGGCTCCTACAATGAGCAGTTCTTC.

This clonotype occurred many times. The CDR3 nucleotides read TGTGCCTGGAGTACTGGGACAGGGAACACTGAAGCTTTCTTT. Protein sequence: CAWSTGTGNTEAFF. The V gene is TRBV30, the J gene TRBJ1-1; 8 bases match TRBD1. Germline V CDR1 and CDR2: GTSNPN, SVGIG (reference sequence). This CDR3 is built from 14 residues. The ends lost 2 bases at V and 1 base at J; junction bases unmatched: 3.

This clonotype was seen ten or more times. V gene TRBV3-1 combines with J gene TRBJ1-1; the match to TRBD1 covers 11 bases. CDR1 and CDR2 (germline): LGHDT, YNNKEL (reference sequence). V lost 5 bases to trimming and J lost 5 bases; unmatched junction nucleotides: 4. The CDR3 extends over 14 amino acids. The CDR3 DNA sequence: TGTGCCAGCAGCTCCCGGGACAGGGGGACTGAAGCTTTCTTT. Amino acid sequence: CASSSRDRGTEAFF.

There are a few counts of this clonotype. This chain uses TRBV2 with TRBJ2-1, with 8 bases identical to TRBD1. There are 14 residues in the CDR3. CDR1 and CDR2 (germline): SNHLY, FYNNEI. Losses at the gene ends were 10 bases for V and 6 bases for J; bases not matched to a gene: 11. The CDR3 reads CANRLGQGSNEQFF. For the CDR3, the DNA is TGTGCCAACAGACTCGGACAGGGAAGCAATGAGCAGTTCTTC.

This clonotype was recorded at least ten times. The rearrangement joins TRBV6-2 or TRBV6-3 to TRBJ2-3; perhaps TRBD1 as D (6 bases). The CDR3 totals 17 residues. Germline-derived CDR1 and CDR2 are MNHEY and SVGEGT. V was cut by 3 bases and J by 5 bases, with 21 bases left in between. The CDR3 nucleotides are TGTGCCAGCAGTTATAAAGACAGGTCTTCCCGCAGAGATACGCAGTATTTT. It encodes CASSYKDRSSRRDTQYF.

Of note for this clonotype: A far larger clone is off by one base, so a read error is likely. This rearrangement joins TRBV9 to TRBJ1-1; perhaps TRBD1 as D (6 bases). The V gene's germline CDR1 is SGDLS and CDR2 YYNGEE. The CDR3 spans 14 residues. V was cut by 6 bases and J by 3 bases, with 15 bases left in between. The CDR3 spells CASTQHQGHTEAFF. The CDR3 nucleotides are TGTGCCAGCACTCAACACCAGGGGCACACTGAAGCTTTCTTT.

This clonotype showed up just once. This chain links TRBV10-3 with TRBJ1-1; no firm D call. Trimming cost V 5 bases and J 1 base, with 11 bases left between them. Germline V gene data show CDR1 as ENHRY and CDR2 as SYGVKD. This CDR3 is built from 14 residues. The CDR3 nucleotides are TGTGCCATCAGTCCAGTAGTTCGGAACACTGAAGCTTTCTTT. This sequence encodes CAISPVVRNTEAFF.

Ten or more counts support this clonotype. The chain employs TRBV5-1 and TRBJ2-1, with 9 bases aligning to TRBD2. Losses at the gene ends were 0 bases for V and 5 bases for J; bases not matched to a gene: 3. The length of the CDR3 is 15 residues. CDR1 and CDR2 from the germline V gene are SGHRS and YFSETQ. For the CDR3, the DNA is TGCGCCAGCAGCTTGGTGGTAGCGGGGGACAATGAGCAGTTCTTC. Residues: CASSLVVAGDNEQFF.

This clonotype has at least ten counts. CDR3 nucleotides: TGCAGTGCTGCCCCAGGGGGCGGAGGGCAGTACTTC. This translates into CSAAPGGGGQYF. The chain employs TRBV20-1 and TRBJ2-7; TRBD1 agrees at 8 bases. CDR3 length equals 12 residues. Germline CDR1 is DFQATT and CDR2 is SNEGSKA (reference sequence). The V segment lost 5 bases and the J segment 9 bases; nucleotides outside the gene matches: 9.